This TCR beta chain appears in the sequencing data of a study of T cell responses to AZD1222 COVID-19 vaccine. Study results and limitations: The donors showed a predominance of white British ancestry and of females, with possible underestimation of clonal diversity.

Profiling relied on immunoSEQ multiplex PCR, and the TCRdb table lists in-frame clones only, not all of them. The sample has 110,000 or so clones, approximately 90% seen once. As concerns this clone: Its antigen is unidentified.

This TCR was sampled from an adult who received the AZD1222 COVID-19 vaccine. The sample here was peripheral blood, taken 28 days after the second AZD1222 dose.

This CDR3 reads CASSPPAPTDTQYF. CDR3 sequence (DNA): TGTGCCAGCTCACCACCAGCACCCACAGATACGCAGTATTTT. The chain joins TRBV18 to TRBJ2-3; the D is unclear. This CDR3 has 14 amino acids. Germline V gene lookup returns CDR1 KGHSH and CDR2 LQKENI. V lost 0 bases, J lost 2 bases, and 6 bases lay in between.